Presented here are 2 T cell receptor beta chains from one specimen sequenced in a study of cytomegalovirus exposure and HLA in healthy donors. With 60 Vbeta and 13 Jbeta primers, the PCR was carried out. Only in-frame clones appear in the TCRdb table, and some are missing; sequencing was by immunoSEQ multiplex PCR. The sample includes about 78,000 clones. The sequenced material came from PBMCs. Receptors were obtained from a female donor in good health and CMV-seropositive.

The chain joins TRBV15 to TRBJ2-1; 12 positions match TRBD2. The CDR3 runs 18 residues. Germline assignment: CDR1 LNHNV and CDR2 YYDKDF (reference sequence). V trimming: 0 bases; J trimming: 5 bases; junction bases outside the gene matches: 8. As DNA, the CDR3 is TGTGCCACCAGCAGAGATCCTCCGACTAGCGGGAGCCACAATGAGCAGTTCTTC. It is translated as CATSRDPPTSGSHNEQFF.

This chain links TRBV11-2 with TRBJ2-1, with D perhaps matching TRBD2 (6 bases). Trimming pared 5 bases from V and 8 bases from J, leaving 19 bases between. Germline lookup yields CDR1 SGHAT and CDR2 FQNNGV. This CDR3 has 15 amino acids. The CDR3 DNA reads as TGTGCCAGCAGCCAAATAGCGGAACAAAGGGATGAGCAGTTCTTC. Residues: CASSQIAEQRDEQFF.